By its share, the clone carrying this T cell receptor beta chain is medium-sized. What it binds is unknown. The read finishes 3 residues shy of the CDR3 end, and the germline J gene is used to complete it. This specimen belongs to a study of T cell clonality in common variable immunodeficiency. Whole-study findings and limits: Fewer deletions and N-nucleotide insertions were reportedly seen in common variable immunodeficiency TCR beta sequences. CVID subjects had higher TCRbeta clonality than healthy controls, most marked in about a third. Repertoire-complication correlations in CVID were limited by patient heterogeneity.

Aged roughly 8 to 65 years, CVID subjects averaged about 40 years old. Caucasian heritage predominated among both patients and controls. Using immunoSEQ multiplex PCR, the repertoire was profiled, and TCRdb retains in-frame clones only, with some absent. This sample shows over 25,000 clones and no singletons; less than 35% rests with the ten largest. Germline-derived CDR1 and CDR2 are SEHNR and FQNEAQ (reference sequence). Trimming took off 8 bases at V and 5 bases at J, with 10 bases between the two ends. The CDR3 runs to 11 residues. The specimen was peripheral blood mononuclear cells. This TCR was recovered from a human donor with common variable immunodeficiency. This rearrangement joins TRBV7-9 to TRBJ2-7; D remains unclear. The part of the CDR3 DNA that was read is TGTGCCAGCTATAAGGGTGACGAG. The encoded protein is CASYKGDE. The entire CDR3 protein reads CASYKGDEQYF.